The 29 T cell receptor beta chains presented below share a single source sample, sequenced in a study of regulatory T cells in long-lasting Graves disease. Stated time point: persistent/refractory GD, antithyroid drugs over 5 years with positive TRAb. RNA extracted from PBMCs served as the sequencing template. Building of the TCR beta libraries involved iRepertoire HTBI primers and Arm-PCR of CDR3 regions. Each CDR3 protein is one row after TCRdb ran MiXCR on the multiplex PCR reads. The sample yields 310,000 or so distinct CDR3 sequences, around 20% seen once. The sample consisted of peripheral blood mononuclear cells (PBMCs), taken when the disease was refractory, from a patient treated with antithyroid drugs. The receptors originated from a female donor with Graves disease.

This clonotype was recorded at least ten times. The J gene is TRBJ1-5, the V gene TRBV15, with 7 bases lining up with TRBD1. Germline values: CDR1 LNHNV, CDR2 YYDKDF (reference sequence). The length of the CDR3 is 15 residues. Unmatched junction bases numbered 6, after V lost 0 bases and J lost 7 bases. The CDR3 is CATSRDRTGEQPQHF. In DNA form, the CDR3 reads TGTGCCACCAGCAGAGATCGGACAGGTGAACAGCCCCAGCATTTT.

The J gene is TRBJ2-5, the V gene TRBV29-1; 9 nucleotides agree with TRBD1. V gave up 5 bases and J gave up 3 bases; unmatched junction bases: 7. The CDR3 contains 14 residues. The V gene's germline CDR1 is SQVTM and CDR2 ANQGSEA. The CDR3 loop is CSVRSWTGEETQYF. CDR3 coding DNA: TGCAGCGTTCGTTCCTGGACAGGGGAAGAGACCCAGTACTTC.

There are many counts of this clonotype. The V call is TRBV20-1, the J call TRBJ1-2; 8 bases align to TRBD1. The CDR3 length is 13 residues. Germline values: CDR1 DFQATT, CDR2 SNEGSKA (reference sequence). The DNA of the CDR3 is TGCAGCCCAGGACAGGGTCAGAACTATGGCTACACCTTC. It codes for CSPGQGQNYGYTF.

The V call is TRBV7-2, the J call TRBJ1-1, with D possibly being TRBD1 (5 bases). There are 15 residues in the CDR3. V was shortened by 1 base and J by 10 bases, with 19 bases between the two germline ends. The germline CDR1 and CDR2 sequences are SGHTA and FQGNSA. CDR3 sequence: CASSLGGARRVGAFF. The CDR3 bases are TGTGCCAGCAGCTTAGGAGGGGCTAGGAGGGTCGGAGCTTTCTTT.

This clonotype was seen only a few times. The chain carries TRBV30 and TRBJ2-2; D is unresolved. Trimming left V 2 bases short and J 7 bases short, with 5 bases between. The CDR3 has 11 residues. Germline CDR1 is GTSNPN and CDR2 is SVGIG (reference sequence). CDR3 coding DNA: TGTGCCTGGAGTATAGTCGGGGAGCTGTTTTTT. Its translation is CAWSIVGELFF.

CDR3 residues: CASSDSSDTNTEAFF. Here the CDR3 DNA reads TGCGCCAGCAGCGACTCTTCTGACACTAACACTGAAGCTTTCTTT. The J gene is TRBJ1-1, the V gene TRBV5-1, with no clear D. Germline CDR1 reads SGHRS; CDR2 reads YFSETQ. Trimming shortened V by 4 bases and J by 2 bases, and 15 bases separated the two germline ends. This CDR3 comprises 15 residues.

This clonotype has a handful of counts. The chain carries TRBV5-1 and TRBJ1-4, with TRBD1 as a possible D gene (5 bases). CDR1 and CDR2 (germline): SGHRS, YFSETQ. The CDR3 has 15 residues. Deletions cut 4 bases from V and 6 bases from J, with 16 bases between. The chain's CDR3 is CASSPGRGKDEKLFF. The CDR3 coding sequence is TGCGCCAGCAGCCCGGGTAGGGGCAAGGATGAAAAACTGTTTTTT.

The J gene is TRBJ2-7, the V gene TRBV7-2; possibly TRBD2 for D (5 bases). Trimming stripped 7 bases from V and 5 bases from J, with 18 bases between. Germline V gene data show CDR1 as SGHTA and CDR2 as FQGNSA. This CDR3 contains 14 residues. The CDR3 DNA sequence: TGTGCCAGCACTCCAACCTTGAGGGAACACGAGCAGTACTTC. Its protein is CASTPTLREHEQYF.

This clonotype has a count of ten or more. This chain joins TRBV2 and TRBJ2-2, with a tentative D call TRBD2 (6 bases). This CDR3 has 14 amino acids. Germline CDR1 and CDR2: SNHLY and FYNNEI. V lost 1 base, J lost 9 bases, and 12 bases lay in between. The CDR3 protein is CASSEGLGRWELFF. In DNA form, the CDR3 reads TGTGCCAGCAGTGAAGGACTAGGGCGGTGGGAGCTGTTTTTT.

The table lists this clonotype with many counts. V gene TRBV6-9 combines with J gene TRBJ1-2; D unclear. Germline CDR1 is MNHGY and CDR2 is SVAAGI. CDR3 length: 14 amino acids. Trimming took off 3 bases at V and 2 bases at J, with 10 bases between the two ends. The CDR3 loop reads CASSYLDVNYGYTF. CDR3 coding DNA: TGTGCCAGCAGTTACCTCGACGTCAACTATGGCTACACCTTC.

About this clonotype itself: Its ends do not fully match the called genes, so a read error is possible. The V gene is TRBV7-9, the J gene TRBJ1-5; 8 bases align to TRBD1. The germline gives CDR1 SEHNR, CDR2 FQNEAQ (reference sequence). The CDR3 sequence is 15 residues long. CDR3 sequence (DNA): TGTGCCAGCAGCTTAGATCGGACAGGGAATCAGCCCCGGCATTTT. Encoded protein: CASSLDRTGNQPRHF.

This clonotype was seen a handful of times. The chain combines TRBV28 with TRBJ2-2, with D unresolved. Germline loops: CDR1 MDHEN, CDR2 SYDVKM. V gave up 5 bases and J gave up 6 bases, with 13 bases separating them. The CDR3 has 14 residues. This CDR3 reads CASSPRASPGELFF. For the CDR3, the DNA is TGTGCCAGCAGTCCTCGGGCCTCCCCCGGGGAGCTGTTTTTT.

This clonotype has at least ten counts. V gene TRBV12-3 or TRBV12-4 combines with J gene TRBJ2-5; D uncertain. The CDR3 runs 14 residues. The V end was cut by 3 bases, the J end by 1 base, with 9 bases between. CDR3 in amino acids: CASSFRPVQETQYF. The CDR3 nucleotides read TGTGCCAGCAGTTTCCGGCCGGTCCAAGAGACCCAGTACTTC.

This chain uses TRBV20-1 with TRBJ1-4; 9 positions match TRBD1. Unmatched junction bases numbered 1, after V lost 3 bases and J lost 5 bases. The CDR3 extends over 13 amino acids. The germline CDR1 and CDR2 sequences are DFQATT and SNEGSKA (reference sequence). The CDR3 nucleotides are TGCAGTGCTAGGACAGGGGGGAATGAAAAACTGTTTTTT. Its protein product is CSARTGGNEKLFF.

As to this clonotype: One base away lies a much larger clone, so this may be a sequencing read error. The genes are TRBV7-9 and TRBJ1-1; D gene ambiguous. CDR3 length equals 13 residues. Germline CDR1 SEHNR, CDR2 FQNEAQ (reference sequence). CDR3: CASSFAGERRALF. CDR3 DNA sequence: TGTGCCAGCAGCTTTGCTGGAGAACGGAGGGCTCTCTTT.

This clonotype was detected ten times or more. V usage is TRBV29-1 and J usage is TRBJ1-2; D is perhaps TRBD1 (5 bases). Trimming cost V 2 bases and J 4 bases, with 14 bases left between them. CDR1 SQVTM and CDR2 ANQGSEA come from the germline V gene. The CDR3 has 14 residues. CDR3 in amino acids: CSVESWGPFYGYTF. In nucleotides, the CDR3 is TGCAGCGTTGAATCTTGGGGACCGTTCTATGGCTACACCTTC.

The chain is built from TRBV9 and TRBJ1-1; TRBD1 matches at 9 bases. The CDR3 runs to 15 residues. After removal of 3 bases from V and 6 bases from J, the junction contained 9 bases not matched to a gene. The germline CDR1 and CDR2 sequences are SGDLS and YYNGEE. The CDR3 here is CASSAGDRDLPEAFF. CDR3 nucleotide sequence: TGTGCCAGCAGCGCCGGGGACAGGGACCTCCCTGAAGCTTTCTTT.

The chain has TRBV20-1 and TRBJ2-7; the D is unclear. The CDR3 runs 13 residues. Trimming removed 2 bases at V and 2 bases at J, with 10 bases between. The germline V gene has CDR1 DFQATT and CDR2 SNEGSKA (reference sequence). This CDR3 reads CSARPALTYEQYF. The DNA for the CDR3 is TGCAGTGCTAGACCCGCCTTAACCTACGAGCAGTACTTC.

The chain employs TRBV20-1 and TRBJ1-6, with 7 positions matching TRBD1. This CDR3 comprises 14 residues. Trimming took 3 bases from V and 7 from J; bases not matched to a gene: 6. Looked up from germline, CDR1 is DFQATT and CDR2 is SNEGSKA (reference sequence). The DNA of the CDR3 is TGCAGTGCTAGTGTGACAGGGCGGAATTCACCCCTCCACTTT. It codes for CSASVTGRNSPLHF.

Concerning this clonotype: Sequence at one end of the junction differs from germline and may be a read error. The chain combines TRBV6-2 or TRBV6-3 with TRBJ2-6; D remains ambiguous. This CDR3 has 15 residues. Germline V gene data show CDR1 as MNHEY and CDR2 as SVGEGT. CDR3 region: CAISDGVRGANVLTF. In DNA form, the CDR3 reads TGTGCCATCAGTGATGGGGTGAGAGGGGCCAACGTCCTGACTTTC.

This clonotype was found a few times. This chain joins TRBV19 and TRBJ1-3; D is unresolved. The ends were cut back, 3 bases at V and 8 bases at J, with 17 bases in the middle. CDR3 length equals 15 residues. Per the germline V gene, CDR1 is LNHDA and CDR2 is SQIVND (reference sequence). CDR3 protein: CASSISRAVGHTIYF. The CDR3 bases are TGTGCCAGTAGTATCTCCCGGGCCGTCGGACACACCATATATTTT. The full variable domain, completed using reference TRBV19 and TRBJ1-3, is DGGITQSPKYLFRKEGQNVTLSCEQNLNHDAMYWYRQDPGQGLRLIYYSQIVNDFQKGDIAEGYSVSREKKESFPLTVTSAQKNPTAFYLCASSISRAVGHTIYFGEGSWLTVV.

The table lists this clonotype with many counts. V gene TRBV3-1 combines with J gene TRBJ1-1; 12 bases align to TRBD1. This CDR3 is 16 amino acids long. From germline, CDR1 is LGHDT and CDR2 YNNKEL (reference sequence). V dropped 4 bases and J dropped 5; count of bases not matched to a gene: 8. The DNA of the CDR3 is TGTGCCAGCAGCCCCCGGGACAGGGGGCTAGGGACTGAAGCTTTCTTT. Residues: CASSPRDRGLGTEAFF.

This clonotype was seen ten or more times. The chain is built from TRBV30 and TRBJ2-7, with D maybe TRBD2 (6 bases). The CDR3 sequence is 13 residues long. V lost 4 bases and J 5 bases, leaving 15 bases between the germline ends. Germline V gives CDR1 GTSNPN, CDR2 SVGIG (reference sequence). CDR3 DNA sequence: TGTGCCTGGAACCTTGGAGGGGCCCACGAGCAGTACTTC. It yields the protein CAWNLGGAHEQYF.

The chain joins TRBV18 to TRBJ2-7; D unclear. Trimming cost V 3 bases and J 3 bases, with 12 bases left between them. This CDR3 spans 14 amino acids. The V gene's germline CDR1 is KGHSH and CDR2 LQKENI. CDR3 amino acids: CASSPVQEIYEQYF. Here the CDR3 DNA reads TGTGCCAGCTCACCGGTTCAGGAAATCTACGAGCAGTACTTC. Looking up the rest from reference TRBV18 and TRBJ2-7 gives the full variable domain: NAGVMQNPRHLVRRRGQEARLRCSPMKGHSHVYWYRQLPEEGLKFMVYLQKENIIDESGMPKERFSAEFPKEGPSILRIQQVVRGDSAAYFCASSPVQEIYEQYFGPGTRLTVT.

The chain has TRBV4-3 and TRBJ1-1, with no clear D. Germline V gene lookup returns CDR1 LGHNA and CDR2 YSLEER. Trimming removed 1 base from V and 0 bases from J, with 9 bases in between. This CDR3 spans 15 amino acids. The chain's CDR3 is CASSQGPYMNTEAFF. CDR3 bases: TGCGCCAGCAGCCAAGGCCCTTACATGAACACTGAAGCTTTCTTT.

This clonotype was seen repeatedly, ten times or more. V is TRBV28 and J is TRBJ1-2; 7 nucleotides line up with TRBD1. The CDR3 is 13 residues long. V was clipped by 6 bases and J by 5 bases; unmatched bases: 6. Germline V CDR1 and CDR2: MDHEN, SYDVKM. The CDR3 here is CASSKGGPYGYTF. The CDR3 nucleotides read TGTGCCAGCAGCAAAGGGGGCCCATATGGCTACACCTTC.

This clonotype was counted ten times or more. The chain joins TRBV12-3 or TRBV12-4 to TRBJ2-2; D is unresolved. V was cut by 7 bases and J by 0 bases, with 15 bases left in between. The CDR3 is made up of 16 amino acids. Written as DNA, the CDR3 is TGTGCCAGCAATAAAAACGGGCTTGCGAACACCGGGGAGCTGTTTTTT. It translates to CASNKNGLANTGELFF.

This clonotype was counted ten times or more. In nucleotides, the CDR3 is TGCAGTGCTAGTGGTGTGAACACTGAAGCTTTCTTT. This translates into CSASGVNTEAFF. The V and J genes are TRBV20-1 and TRBJ1-1; D is ambiguous. In germline, CDR1 is DFQATT, CDR2 SNEGSKA (reference sequence). The CDR3 has 12 amino acids. The V end was cut by 3 bases, the J end by 0 bases, with 5 bases between.

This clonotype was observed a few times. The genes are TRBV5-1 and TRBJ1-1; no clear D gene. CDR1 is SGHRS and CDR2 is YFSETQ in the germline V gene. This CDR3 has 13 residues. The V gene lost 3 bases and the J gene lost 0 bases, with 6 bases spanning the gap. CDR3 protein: CASSWDVNTEAFF. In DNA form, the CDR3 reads TGCGCCAGCAGCTGGGATGTGAACACTGAAGCTTTCTTT.